Each of the 5 T cell receptor beta chains below was sequenced from the same sample in a study of blood T cells in healthy people across ages. Alongside a J-beta primer mix, a sample-barcoded 5' primer served in a second PCR lasting 7 to 11 cycles. TCRdb reanalysed the 5' RACE reads using MiXCR and keeps one entry per CDR3 protein. The repertoire holds over 1.5 million distinct CDR3 sequences, with about 50% as singletons. The specimen was blood. All receptors derive from a woman in her forties in good health.

This clonotype was seen at least ten times. The chain joins TRBV5-1 to TRBJ2-3; D unclear. CDR3 size: 12 residues. V dropped 1 base and J dropped 5 bases, with 5 bases sitting between them. The germline CDR1 and CDR2 sequences are SGHRS and YFSETQ. CDR3 DNA: TGCGCCAGCAGCTTGCAGCGAGATACGCAGTATTTT. Protein: CASSLQRDTQYF. Based on the CDR3 plus reference TRBV5-1 and TRBJ2-3, the full variable domain is KAGVTQTPRYLIKTRGQQVTLSCSPISGHRSVSWYQQTPGQGLQFLFEYFSETQRNKGNFPGRFSGRQFSNSRSEMNVSTLELGDSALYLCASSLQRDTQYFGPGTRLTVL.

This sequence joins TRBV4-3 and TRBJ1-6, with 7 bases aligning to TRBD1. The CDR3 has 16 residues. Looked up from germline, CDR1 is LGHNA and CDR2 is YSLEER. V was pared by 0 bases and J by 7 bases, with 6 bases of the junction left unmatched. CDR3 protein: CASSQESAGGNSPLHF. The CDR3 DNA follows: TGCGCCAGCAGCCAAGAGTCCGCAGGGGGAAATTCACCCCTCCACTTT.

The V call is TRBV2, the J call TRBJ2-1; D is unclear. The germline CDR1 and CDR2 sequences are SNHLY and FYNNEI. The CDR3 loop spans 11 amino acids. Between the trimmed V and J ends, which lost 4 bases and 7 bases, there was a span of 5 bases. The CDR3 nucleotides are TGTGCCAGCAGTGTGCAGAATGAGCAGTTCTTC. It is translated as CASSVQNEQFF.

This clonotype was counted between two and nine times. The chain uses TRBV11-2 and TRBJ2-4; 8 bases map to TRBD1. The CDR3 consists of 13 residues. Germline CDR1 is SGHAT and CDR2 is FQNNGV. Trimming cost V 6 bases and J 8 bases; bases outside gene matches: 6. CDR3 nucleotide sequence: TGTGCCAGCAGTATAGACAGGGGAGACATTCAGTACTTC. As protein: CASSIDRGDIQYF.

The rearrangement uses TRBV29-1 and TRBJ2-3; TRBD2 aligns across 11 bases. Germline trimming cut 6 bases from V and 3 bases from J; bases unmatched to any gene: 5. This CDR3 is built from 14 residues. CDR1 is SQVTM and CDR2 is ANQGSEA in the germline V gene. DNA for the CDR3: TGCAGCGTCGGATCTAGCGGGGGGACAGATACGCAGTATTTT. It codes for CSVGSSGGTDTQYF.